Shown below are 31 T cell receptor beta chains from a single sample sequenced in a study of T-cell memory formation after mild COVID-19. In TCRdb, the 5' RACE reads were re-called with MiXCR into one record per CDR3 protein. Here the sample spans 250,000 or so distinct CDR3 sequences, 15% to 20% being singletons. Specimen: PBMCs or a T cell subset sorted from them (not recorded which). Receptors originate from a man aged 18 to 30 who had mild COVID-19 (a few samples of this study predate the infection). Cell type and time point are not known.

The DNA for the CDR3 is TGCGCCAGCAAGCTGAACACTGAAGCTTTCTTT. This translates into CASKLNTEAFF. The gene calls are TRBV5-1 and TRBJ1-1; D gene unclear. This CDR3 region has 11 residues. CDR1 and CDR2 from the germline V gene are SGHRS and YFSETQ. Trimming removed 6 bases at V and 0 bases at J, with 3 bases between. The variable domain in full, completed from reference TRBV5-1 and TRBJ1-1, reads KAGVTQTPRYLIKTRGQQVTLSCSPISGHRSVSWYQQTPGQGLQFLFEYFSETQRNKGNFPGRFSGRQFSNSRSEMNVSTLELGDSALYLCASKLNTEAFFGQGTRLTVV.

J is TRBJ1-3 and V is TRBV7-2; D not resolved. This CDR3 comprises 11 residues. V was pared by 8 bases and J by 7 bases, with 9 bases between. Germline assignment: CDR1 SGHTA and CDR2 FQGNSA. CDR3 in DNA: TGTGCCAGCCGCGGTCGGAACACCATATATTTT. Protein: CASRGRNTIYF.

The chain has TRBV4-3 and TRBJ1-2; D is uncertain. The CDR3 is 14 amino acids. Germline V gene lookup returns CDR1 LGHNA and CDR2 YSLEER. V lost 1 base and J lost 0, with 6 bases in between. CDR3 residues: CASSQGVSNYGYTF. The DNA for the CDR3 is TGCGCCAGCAGCCAAGGGGTTTCTAACTATGGCTACACCTTC.

This clonotype was counted many times. The rearrangement uses TRBV12-3 or TRBV12-4 and TRBJ2-7; 12 bases are shared with TRBD2. V gave up 6 bases and J gave up 3 bases; unmatched junction bases: 3. The CDR3 extends over 14 amino acids. The CDR3 region is CASSRTSGDYEQYF. The CDR3, as DNA: TGTGCCAGCAGCCGGACTAGCGGGGACTACGAGCAGTACTTC.

The table lists this clonotype with a few counts. The CDR3 here is CASSLGTDPETQYF. In nucleotides, the CDR3 is TGCGCCAGCAGCTTGGGGACCGACCCAGAGACCCAGTACTTC. V and J are TRBV5-1 and TRBJ2-5; D gene uncertain. The CDR3 length is 14 residues. Trimming shortened V by 0 bases and J by 4 bases, and 10 bases separated the two germline ends. The germline gives CDR1 SGHRS, CDR2 YFSETQ. The complete variable domain, with remaining parts taken from reference TRBV5-1 and TRBJ2-5, reads KAGVTQTPRYLIKTRGQQVTLSCSPISGHRSVSWYQQTPGQGLQFLFEYFSETQRNKGNFPGRFSGRQFSNSRSEMNVSTLELGDSALYLCASSLGTDPETQYFGPGTRLLVL.

This clonotype occurred many times. This chain links TRBV7-2 with TRBJ2-6; tentative D call: TRBD1 (6 bases). Between the trimmed V and J ends, which lost 2 bases and 0 bases, there was a span of 8 bases. This CDR3 comprises 16 residues. Germline loops: CDR1 SGHTA, CDR2 FQGNSA. Written as DNA, the CDR3 is TGTGCCAGCAGCTTACAGGGGCCCTCTGGGGCCAACGTCCTGACTTTC. Residues: CASSLQGPSGANVLTF. The whole variable domain, remainder taken from reference TRBV7-2 and TRBJ2-6, is GAGVSQSPSNKVTEKGKDVELRCDPISGHTALYWYRQSLGQGLEFLIYFQGNSAPDKSGLPSDRFSAERTGGSVSTLTIQRTQQEDSAVYLCASSLQGPSGANVLTFGAGSRLTVL.

In its sample, this clonotype was seen many times. The chain links TRBV5-1 to TRBJ2-7, with TRBD1 identical over 9 bases. The CDR3 consists of 14 residues. In germline, CDR1 is SGHRS, CDR2 YFSETQ. Trimming removed 2 bases from V and 6 bases from J; junction bases left unmatched: 6. CDR3 sequence reads: CASSFLTGGSEQYF. The DNA for the CDR3 is TGCGCCAGCAGCTTTCTTACAGGGGGCTCCGAGCAGTACTTC.

The V call is TRBV7-3, the J call TRBJ2-2; tentatively, D is TRBD1 (5 bases). Trimming cost V 5 bases and J 1 base, with 17 bases left between them. The CDR3 is made up of 17 amino acids. Germline-derived CDR1 and CDR2 are SGHTA and FQGTGA. The CDR3 protein is CASSPTPARVNTGELFF. The CDR3 nucleotides are TGTGCCAGCAGCCCGACCCCGGCCAGGGTGAACACCGGGGAGCTGTTTTTT.

The chain has TRBV6-2 or TRBV6-3 and TRBJ1-5; D call uncertain. The V end lost 6 bases, the J end lost 3 bases, and 12 bases lay between the germline ends. Germline V gene data show CDR1 as MNHEY and CDR2 as SVGEGT. This CDR3 is built from 14 residues. DNA for the CDR3: TGTGCCAGCAGAAGGTTGGGCCTCAATCAGCCCCAGCATTTT. Its protein product is CASRRLGLNQPQHF.

In this sample, this clonotype turned up a few times. V usage is TRBV6-6 and J usage is TRBJ2-3; TRBD1 is a possible D gene (6 bases). Trimming stripped 7 bases from V and 6 bases from J, with 11 bases between. Per the germline V gene, CDR1 is MNHNY and CDR2 is SVGAGI (reference sequence). This CDR3 region has 12 residues. In DNA, the CDR3 is TGTGCCAGCATGGCAGGGGTGGATACGCAGTATTTT. It yields the protein CASMAGVDTQYF.

This clonotype was seen only a few times. The chain joins TRBV11-2 to TRBJ1-2; tentatively, D is TRBD1 (5 bases). Germline values: CDR1 SGHAT, CDR2 FQNNGV. The CDR3 length is 14 residues. Trimming stripped 6 bases from V and 4 bases from J, with 15 bases between. As DNA, the CDR3 is TGTGCCAGCAGTCCGGGGCGGACCTTCTATGGCTACACCTTC. Amino acids: CASSPGRTFYGYTF.

This chain uses TRBV21-1 with TRBJ2-5; TRBD1, the table's D call, was not compared with the DNA. TRBV21-1 is a pseudogene locus. The CDR3 sequence is 18 residues long. The CDR3 loop is CASSKSRDRDRGRETQYF. CDR3 in DNA: TGTGCCAGCAGCAAAAGCCGGGACAGGGACAGAGGGAGGGAGACCCAGTACTTC.

The gene calls are TRBV6-5 and TRBJ2-3, with D perhaps matching TRBD2 (5 bases). This CDR3 comprises 16 residues. The germline V gene encodes CDR1 MNHEY and CDR2 SVGAGI. Trimming took off 0 bases at V and 6 bases at J, with 16 bases between the two ends. Here the CDR3 reads CASSYSPSPRGDTQYF. The CDR3, as DNA: TGTGCCAGCAGTTACTCGCCCAGCCCCCGCGGGGATACGCAGTATTTT.

This chain links TRBV11-2 with TRBJ2-7; maybe TRBD2 (5 bases). Trimming cost V 5 bases and J 3 bases, with 14 bases left between them. The CDR3 loop spans 14 amino acids. Germline V lookup: CDR1 SGHAT, CDR2 FQNNGV. In DNA form, the CDR3 reads TGTGCCAGCAGCCCCGGGGAGTGGAGCTACGAGCAGTACGTC. It yields the protein CASSPGEWSYEQYV.

This clonotype appeared many times. The J gene is TRBJ2-2, the V gene TRBV7-3, with TRBD1 identical over 7 bases. Unmatched junction bases numbered 5, after V lost 6 bases and J lost 4 bases. The CDR3 sequence is 14 residues long. Germline-derived CDR1 and CDR2 are SGHTA and FQGTGA. DNA for the CDR3: TGTGCCAGCAGTTTGGGACAGCTCACCGGGGAGCTGTTTTTT. Translated: CASSLGQLTGELFF.

The rearrangement links TRBV7-2 to TRBJ2-2; TRBD1 matches 9 bases. From germline, CDR1 is SGHTA and CDR2 FQGNSA. The length of the CDR3 is 16 residues. The trim removed 1 base at V and 4 bases at J, leaving 4 bases unmatched. In DNA form, the CDR3 reads TGTGCCAGCAGCTTAGTCCGGACAGGGGTCACCGGGGAGCTGTTTTTT. Protein: CASSLVRTGVTGELFF. Full variable domain (rest looked up from reference TRBV7-2 and TRBJ2-2): GAGVSQSPSNKVTEKGKDVELRCDPISGHTALYWYRQSLGQGLEFLIYFQGNSAPDKSGLPSDRFSAERTGGSVSTLTIQRTQQEDSAVYLCASSLVRTGVTGELFFGEGSRLTVL.

V is TRBV11-2 and J is TRBJ2-7; 9 nucleotides align to TRBD1. J gave up 2 bases and V 5 bases, and 4 bases lay outside the gene matches. Germline CDR1 is SGHAT and CDR2 is FQNNGV. This CDR3 comprises 14 residues. CDR3 in DNA: TGTGCCAGCAGCCCAGGGGACAGGGCCTACGAGCAGTACTTC. As protein: CASSPGDRAYEQYF.

The chain carries TRBV6-4 and TRBJ2-5, with D uncertain. Trimming shortened V by 4 bases and J by 1 base, and 13 bases separated the two germline ends. The CDR3 loop spans 15 amino acids. Germline V gene lookup returns CDR1 MRHNA and CDR2 SNTAGT. CDR3 protein: CASSVTPGRQETQYF. The DNA for the CDR3 is TGTGCCAGCAGTGTCACGCCGGGCCGCCAAGAGACCCAGTACTTC.

This clonotype was observed a few times. V gene TRBV7-9 combines with J gene TRBJ2-3; 13 nucleotides line up with TRBD2. This CDR3 is built from 18 residues. CDR1 is SEHNR and CDR2 is FQNEAQ in the germline V gene (reference sequence). The trim removed 1 base at V and 2 bases at J, leaving 6 bases unmatched. In nucleotides, the CDR3 is TGTGCCAGCAGCTTAGGCCCGACTAGCGGGGGGACCACAGATACGCAGTATTTT. Its protein product is CASSLGPTSGGTTDTQYF.

The rearrangement links TRBV6-6 to TRBJ1-5; tentative D call: TRBD1 (5 bases). Trimming left V 7 bases short and J 8 bases short, with 18 bases between. This CDR3 is built from 14 residues. The germline CDR1 and CDR2 sequences are MNHNY and SVGAGI (reference sequence). The CDR3 sequence: CASTSTHRREPQHF. In DNA form, the CDR3 reads TGTGCCAGCACATCGACTCACCGCAGGGAGCCCCAGCATTTT.

This clonotype was recorded a few times. This rearrangement joins TRBV5-1 to TRBJ2-1; D is uncertain. Germline loops: CDR1 SGHRS, CDR2 YFSETQ. The V end lost 4 bases, the J end lost 6 bases, and 17 bases lay between the germline ends. The CDR3 covers 15 residues. The CDR3 sequence: CASSEWSLDVNEQFF. CDR3 nucleotides: TGCGCCAGCAGCGAATGGAGTCTAGATGTCAATGAGCAGTTCTTC.

The table lists this clonotype with a few counts. V and J are TRBV2 and TRBJ2-1; D could derive from TRBD1 or TRBD2 (5 bases each). CDR3 length equals 12 residues. V shed 8 bases and J shed 7 bases, with 12 bases lying between them. The germline V gene has CDR1 SNHLY and CDR2 FYNNEI. The CDR3 loop reads CASGGIGNEQFF. In DNA form, the CDR3 reads TGTGCCAGCGGGGGTATTGGGAATGAGCAGTTCTTC.

This clonotype was recorded many times. CDR3 loop: CSVDLSQTTYGYTF. CDR3 coding DNA: TGCAGCGTTGATCTCAGTCAGACCACCTATGGCTACACCTTC. V is TRBV29-1 and J is TRBJ1-2; D not certain. This CDR3 region has 14 residues. V dropped 3 bases and J dropped 4 bases, with 15 bases sitting between them. Germline values: CDR1 SQVTM, CDR2 ANQGSEA.

The rearrangement joins TRBV7-9 to TRBJ2-5, with 8 nucleotides matching TRBD2. V dropped 3 bases and J dropped 4; count of bases not matched to a gene: 10. Germline loops: CDR1 SEHNR, CDR2 FQNEAQ (reference sequence). The CDR3 is made up of 16 amino acids. The CDR3 sequence: CASSFRSGGLGETQYF. CDR3 nucleotide sequence: TGTGCCAGCAGCTTCAGGTCGGGGGGGCTGGGAGAGACCCAGTACTTC.

This clonotype was counted only a few times. V gene TRBV27 combines with J gene TRBJ2-7; TRBD1 matches 7 bases. CDR1 MNHEY and CDR2 SMNVEV come from the germline V gene (reference sequence). The CDR3 has 14 residues. Trimming cost V 5 bases and J 2 bases; bases outside gene matches: 6. The CDR3 here is CASSLQRGPYEQYF. The CDR3 region has the DNA TGTGCCAGCAGTCTCCAAAGGGGGCCCTACGAGCAGTACTTC.

The table lists this clonotype with a few counts. The rearrangement joins TRBV24-1 to TRBJ2-2; D possibly matches TRBD1 or TRBD2 (5 bases each). This CDR3 contains 14 residues. Deletions cut 9 bases from V and 1 base from J, with 11 bases between. The germline V gene encodes CDR1 KGHDR and CDR2 SFDVKD. The DNA for the CDR3 is TGTGCCACCGGGGACCAGGGGAACACCGGGGAGCTGTTTTTT. This codes for CATGDQGNTGELFF.

The CDR3 sequence: CSARERGTVNTEAFF. DNA for the CDR3: TGCAGTGCTAGAGAGCGGGGGACGGTGAACACTGAAGCTTTCTTT. The chain recombines TRBV20-1 with TRBJ1-1, with D possibly being TRBD1 (5 bases). The CDR3 sequence is 15 residues long. V shed 0 bases and J shed 0 bases, with 11 bases lying between them. Germline V gene sequence: CDR1 DFQATT, CDR2 SNEGSKA (reference sequence).

This chain joins TRBV6-5 and TRBJ2-2; D unresolved. Germline lookup yields CDR1 MNHEY and CDR2 SVGAGI. The V gene lost 1 base and the J gene lost 4 bases, with 13 bases spanning the gap. The CDR3 is 16 residues long. The CDR3 bases are TGTGCCAGCAGTTACTTCGTATCGGTCGGCACCGGGGAGCTGTTTTTT. It encodes CASSYFVSVGTGELFF.

The chain is built from TRBV6-5 and TRBJ2-7; D may be TRBD2 (6 bases). Germline loops: CDR1 MNHEY, CDR2 SVGAGI. The CDR3 spans 13 residues. Trimming removed 5 bases from V and 3 bases from J, with 11 bases in between. CDR3 region: CASSRGDIYEQYF. The CDR3 DNA is TGTGCCAGCAGTCGCGGGGATATCTACGAGCAGTACTTC.

The table lists this clonotype with a few counts. The chain links TRBV12-3 or TRBV12-4 to TRBJ2-3, with 8 positions matching TRBD1. V trimming: 5 bases; J trimming: 1 base; junction bases outside the gene matches: 8. This CDR3 region has 16 residues. The CDR3 region has the DNA TGTGCCAGCAGTACCGGACAGGGTGCGGGCACAGATACGCAGTATTTT. Protein product: CASSTGQGAGTDTQYF.

Many counts were recorded for this clonotype. The chain combines TRBV6-6 with TRBJ2-1; possibly TRBD2 for D (5 bases). The CDR3 sequence is 14 residues long. The V end was cut by 0 bases, the J end by 4 bases, with 7 bases between. CDR1 is MNHNY and CDR2 is SVGAGI in the germline V gene (reference sequence). CDR3 sequence: CASSYSTNYNEQFF. CDR3 sequence (DNA): TGTGCCAGCAGTTACTCGACTAATTACAATGAGCAGTTCTTC.